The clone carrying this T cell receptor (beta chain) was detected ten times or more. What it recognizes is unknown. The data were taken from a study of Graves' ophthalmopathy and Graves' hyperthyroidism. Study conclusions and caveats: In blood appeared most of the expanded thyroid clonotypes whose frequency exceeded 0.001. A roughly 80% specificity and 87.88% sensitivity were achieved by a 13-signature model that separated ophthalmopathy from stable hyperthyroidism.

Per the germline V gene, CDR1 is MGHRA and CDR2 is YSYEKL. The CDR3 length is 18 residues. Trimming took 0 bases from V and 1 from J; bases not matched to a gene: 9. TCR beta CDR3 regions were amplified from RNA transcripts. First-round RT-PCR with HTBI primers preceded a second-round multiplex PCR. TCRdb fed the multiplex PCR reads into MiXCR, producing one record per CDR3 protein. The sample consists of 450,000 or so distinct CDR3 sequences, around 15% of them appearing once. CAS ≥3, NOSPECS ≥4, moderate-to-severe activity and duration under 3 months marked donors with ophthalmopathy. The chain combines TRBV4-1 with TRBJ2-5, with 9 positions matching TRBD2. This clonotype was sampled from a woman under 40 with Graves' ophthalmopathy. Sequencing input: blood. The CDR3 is CASSQDNHAGGVQETQYF. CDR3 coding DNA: TGCGCCAGCAGCCAAGACAATCACGCGGGGGGGGTCCAAGAGACCCAGTACTTC.